This TCR beta chain was captured in a study of blood T cell repertoires in COVID-19. The data were produced by immunoSEQ multiplex PCR, yet TCRdb's version contains in-frame clones alone and is incomplete. This sample has more than 350,000 clones, with 70% to 90% found just once. Sequenced: PBMCs or T cells enriched from blood (not recorded which). The receptor's source is a woman aged 18-30 years who had been exposed to COVID-19.

The CDR3 here is CASQGDRPEQYF. The CDR3 nucleotides read TGTGCCAGCCAGGGTGACAGACCAGAGCAGTACTTC. The V and J genes are TRBV28 and TRBJ2-7; a weak D match, TRBD1 (5 bases). The V end was cut by 8 bases, the J end by 7 bases, with 15 bases between. The germline gives CDR1 MDHEN, CDR2 SYDVKM. This CDR3 comprises 12 residues.